These T cell receptor beta chains were read from a single sample in a study of shared clonotypes between healthy human individuals. Using immunoSEQ multiplex PCR, the repertoire was profiled, and TCRdb retains in-frame clones only, with some absent. The sample lists about 2 million clones; about 95% were seen once. Sequenced: naive CD8+ T cells sorted from blood. These receptors were obtained from a man between 18 and 29 years old in good health. Each CDR3 is given with its conserved first and last residue. A D gene is named only where the DNA matches it firmly. Clone size is stated in some rows and not others, as once, few, many or a class when expanded.

d_gene	abundance	j_gene	v_gene	CDR3aa	CDR3nt
-	few	TRBJ1-1	TRBV7-9	CASSLGEGSNTEAFF	TGTGCCAGCAGCTTAGGTGAGGGTTCGAACACTGAAGCTTTCTTT
TRBD1	-	TRBJ1-2	TRBV9	CASSASLLEGAGGYTF	TGTGCCAGCAGCGCCTCACTGTTGGAGGGGGCCGGTGGCTACACCTTC
-	-	TRBJ2-5	TRBV19	CASSVWDGETQYF	TGTGCCAGTAGTGTCTGGGACGGGGAGACCCAGTACTTC
-	-	TRBJ2-7	TRBV15	CATSTERGDEPYEQYF	TGTGCCACCAGCACAGAACGTGGGGACGAACCCTACGAGCAGTACTTC
-	-	TRBJ2-7	TRBV4-1	CASSQRQNSYEQYF	TGCGCCAGCAGCCAAAGACAGAACTCCTACGAGCAGTACTTC
-	-	TRBJ1-1	TRBV7-8	CASSLDRVFPEAFF	TGTGCCAGCAGCTTAGACAGGGTCTTTCCTGAAGCTTTCTTT
-	-	TRBJ2-5	TRBV7-9	CASSLPGHQETQYF	TGTGCCAGCAGCCTACCGGGACATCAAGAGACCCAGTACTTC
TRBD1	-	TRBJ2-5	TRBV5-1	CASSLSPGQGMETQYF	TGCGCCAGCAGCTTGTCACCGGGACAGGGGATGGAGACCCAGTACTTC
-	-	TRBJ2-7	TRBV7-2	CASSPTIGRHNEQYF	TGTGCCAGCAGCCCCACGATCGGGAGACATAACGAGCAGTACTTC
TRBD2	-	TRBJ2-3	TRBV9	CASSPRTSGSTDTQYF	TGTGCCAGCAGCCCCCGGACTAGCGGGAGCACAGATACGCAGTATTTT
-	-	TRBJ1-3	TRBV6-1	CASSELTGLLGNTIYF	TGTGCCAGCAGTGAACTTACAGGGCTATTGGGAAACACCATATATTTT
-	once	TRBJ1-2	TRBV5-6	CASSFMAGGYTF	TGTGCCAGCAGCTTCATGGCGGGGGGCTACACCTTC
TRBD1	-	TRBJ2-7	TRBV6-1	CASSEARSGQGSYEQYF	TGTGCCAGCAGTGAAGCGCGATCGGGACAGGGGTCCTACGAGCAGTACTTC
TRBD2	-	TRBJ2-2	TRBV2	CASSEAGERERTTGELFF	TGTGCCAGCAGTGAAGCAGGGGAGCGGGAACGTACCACCGGGGAGCTGTTTTTT
TRBD2	-	TRBJ2-7	TRBV27	CASSLSGGTVGYF	TGTGCCAGCAGTTTATCGGGGGGGACGGTTGGGTACTTC
-	-	TRBJ2-2	TRBV7-9	CASSFEGNRKGGELFF	TGTGCCAGCAGCTTTGAGGGTAATCGGAAAGGCGGGGAGCTGTTTTTT
-	-	TRBJ2-5	TRBV7-9	CASSLEFPQETQYF	TGTGCCAGCAGCTTAGAATTCCCCCAAGAGACCCAGTACTTC
-	-	TRBJ2-7	TRBV6-5	CASSYDPQGYEQYF	TGTGCCAGCAGTTACGACCCCCAGGGGTACGAGCAGTACTTC
TRBD2	-	TRBJ2-7	TRBV5-8	CASSLGYLGLADDEQYF	TGTGCCAGCAGCTTGGGGTACCTTGGACTAGCCGACGATGAGCAGTACTTC
-	-	TRBJ2-3	TRBV27	CASSLGGANTDTQYF	TGTGCCAGCAGTCTAGGGGGGGCCAACACAGATACGCAGTATTTT
-	once	TRBJ2-7	TRBV28	CASSFSTPGYEQYF	TGTGCCAGCAGTTTCTCCACGCCGGGGTACGAGCAGTACTTC
TRBD2	-	TRBJ2-1	TRBV27	CASGPLAGVHNEQFF	TGTGCCAGCGGCCCTCTAGCGGGAGTTCACAATGAGCAGTTCTTC